The 21 T cell receptor beta chains below all came from one sample that was sequenced in a study of CD8 T cells in ankylosing spondylitis (dated by TCRdb to the late 2010s). Paper-wide results and their limitations: A TCR beta motif of 8 or 9 highly homologous amino acid variants appeared characteristic of blood from ankylosing spondylitis patients.

Their recognized antigens are unknown. The library was prepared using 5' RACE. Sequenced on an Illumina HiSeq 2500. The raw public reads went through TCRdb reprocessing: fastp at Q25, MiXCR clone calling, in-frame beta chains kept. Rows are combined by CDR3 protein, so each entry shows the most common genes and DNA. The sample profile shows roughly 700,000 distinct CDR3 sequences; around 19% of them were found once. Under 20% of the sample goes to the ten largest clones. Sequenced input: blood, either unsorted or a sorted T cell fraction (not recorded which). The receptors originated from a male donor with ankylosing spondylitis.

This chain joins TRBV5-1 and TRBJ2-5; the D gene is possibly TRBD1 (6 bases). The CDR3 consists of 15 residues. Trimming removed 2 bases at V and 0 bases at J, with 11 bases between. Germline V gives CDR1 SGHRS, CDR2 YFSETQ. The DNA for the CDR3 is TGCGCCAGCAGCTTATCCAACAGGGACCAAGAGACCCAGTACTTC. Translated, it gives CASSLSNRDQETQYF.

The chain has TRBV20-1 and TRBJ1-3, with D maybe TRBD1 (6 bases). This CDR3 spans 16 amino acids. Trimming pared 5 bases from V and 0 bases from J, leaving 17 bases between. Looked up from germline, CDR1 is DFQATT and CDR2 is SNEGSKA (reference sequence). The CDR3 DNA is TGCAGTGCTCCCTCACCGACAGGCCTCTCTGGAAACACCATATATTTT. Its protein is CSAPSPTGLSGNTIYF.

The V call is TRBV20-1, the J call TRBJ2-5, with a weak D call TRBD2 (6 bases). Trimming cost V 0 bases and J 0 bases, with 17 bases left between them. This CDR3 is 17 amino acids long. The germline V gene encodes CDR1 DFQATT and CDR2 SNEGSKA (reference sequence). The CDR3 sequence is CSARDPDMWEDQETQYF. CDR3 DNA: TGCAGTGCTAGAGATCCCGATATGTGGGAGGACCAAGAGACCCAGTACTTC.

This clonotype has ten or more counts. This rearrangement joins TRBV10-1 to TRBJ2-6; 7 bases are shared with TRBD2. Germline CDR1 is WNHNN and CDR2 is SYGVQD (reference sequence). Trimming cost V 3 bases and J 1 base; bases outside gene matches: 0. This CDR3 is built from 15 residues. The CDR3 region has the DNA TGCGCCAGCAGTGACGGGGGGTCTGGGGCCAACGTCCTGACTTTC. Translated, it gives CASSDGGSGANVLTF.

This clonotype has at least ten counts. The rearrangement links TRBV18 to TRBJ1-1; D gene unclear. This CDR3 contains 13 residues. Looked up from germline, CDR1 is KGHSH and CDR2 is LQKENI. V dropped 2 bases and J dropped 1 base, with 5 bases sitting between them. The CDR3 loop reads CASSPKGNTEAFF. The CDR3 nucleotides are TGTGCCAGCTCACCAAAGGGGAACACTGAAGCTTTCTTT. The full variable domain, in which reference TRBV18 and TRBJ1-1 provide the parts outside the CDR3, is NAGVMQNPRHLVRRRGQEARLRCSPMKGHSHVYWYRQLPEEGLKFMVYLQKENIIDESGMPKERFSAEFPKEGPSILRIQQVVRGDSAAYFCASSPKGNTEAFFGQGTRLTVV.

In this sample, this clonotype turned up a few times. The rearrangement links TRBV15 to TRBJ2-6; possible D gene TRBD2, 5 bases. V lost 5 bases and J lost 0, with 17 bases in between. In germline, CDR1 is LNHNV, CDR2 YYDKDF (reference sequence). The CDR3 runs to 18 residues. This CDR3 reads CATSGVEAWNSGANVLTF. The CDR3 region has the DNA TGTGCCACCAGCGGAGTGGAGGCTTGGAACTCTGGGGCCAACGTCCTGACTTTC.

This clonotype was detected a few times. The chain links TRBV24-1 to TRBJ2-3; 13 bases agree with TRBD2. The CDR3 sequence is 16 residues long. Per the germline V gene, CDR1 is KGHDR and CDR2 is SFDVKD. After removal of 3 bases from V and 4 bases from J, the junction contained 3 bases not matched to a gene. The CDR3 loop reads CATSDGLAGVADTQYF. CDR3 nucleotides: TGTGCCACCAGTGATGGACTAGCGGGAGTCGCAGATACGCAGTATTTT.

In this sample, this clonotype turned up a few times. This chain links TRBV4-3 with TRBJ1-2; 8 bases fit TRBD1. This CDR3 is 17 amino acids long. Germline CDR1 and CDR2: LGHNA and YSLEER. V trimming: 0 bases; J trimming: 3 bases; junction bases outside the gene matches: 9. In DNA form, the CDR3 reads TGCGCCAGCAGCCAAGATCTTGGGACAGGTCTACACTATGGCTACACCTTC. It encodes CASSQDLGTGLHYGYTF.

This sequence joins TRBV20-1 and TRBJ2-1; D perhaps matches TRBD2 (6 bases). The CDR3 runs 13 residues. Trimming cost V 2 bases and J 4 bases, with 9 bases left between them. Germline V gives CDR1 DFQATT, CDR2 SNEGSKA (reference sequence). The chain's CDR3 is CSARWRGYNEQFF. CDR3 bases: TGCAGTGCTAGATGGAGGGGTTACAATGAGCAGTTCTTC.

This clonotype was counted between two and nine times. The rearrangement joins TRBV13 to TRBJ2-7; TRBD2 is a possible D gene (5 bases). This CDR3 contains 15 residues. The V gene lost 1 base and the J gene lost 2 bases, with 12 bases spanning the gap. Germline CDR1 reads PRHDT; CDR2 reads FYEKMQ (reference sequence). The CDR3 sequence is CASSLAGVEPYEQYF. CDR3 nucleotides: TGTGCCAGCAGCTTAGCCGGGGTGGAGCCCTACGAGCAGTACTTC.

V usage is TRBV9 and J usage is TRBJ1-1, with a possible D match to TRBD1 (5 bases). Trimming removed 3 bases from V and 4 bases from J, with 19 bases in between. The CDR3 consists of 16 residues. Germline CDR1 and CDR2: SGDLS and YYNGEE. For the CDR3, the DNA is TGTGCCAGCAGCGCGGCGGTCCGCTCGGGGGGCACTGAAGCTTTCTTT. Translating it yields CASSAAVRSGGTEAFF.

This clonotype was counted a few times. The V and J genes are TRBV25-1 and TRBJ2-1; 11 nucleotides line up with TRBD2. The germline CDR1 and CDR2 sequences are MGHDK and SYGVNS. V trimming: 7 bases; J trimming: 5 bases; junction bases outside the gene matches: 4. The CDR3 has 14 amino acids. The DNA of the CDR3 is TGTGCCAGCAATAGCGGGGGGGGCCACAATGAGCAGTTCTTC. It yields the protein CASNSGGGHNEQFF.

This clonotype has ten or more counts. The rearrangement links TRBV12-3 or TRBV12-4 to TRBJ1-1; 10 bases match TRBD1. This CDR3 is 15 amino acids long. With V trimmed by 4 bases and J by 2 bases, 4 bases remained unmatched. CDR3 sequence: CASSSGTGVNTEAFF. CDR3 nucleotides: TGTGCCAGCAGTTCCGGGACAGGGGTTAACACTGAAGCTTTCTTT.

This clonotype was seen more than once but under ten times. The chain carries TRBV27 and TRBJ1-1; 7 bases agree with TRBD1. The CDR3 totals 14 residues. Germline-derived CDR1 and CDR2 are MNHEY and SMNVEV (reference sequence). Trimming at V came to 5 bases and at J to 7 bases, leaving 10 bases not matched to a gene. CDR3 protein: CASSARDRAGEAFF. CDR3 nucleotides: TGTGCCAGCAGTGCTCGGGACAGAGCGGGTGAAGCTTTCTTT.

This clonotype has ten or more counts. The rearrangement uses TRBV18 and TRBJ1-2; 11 bases line up with TRBD1. J gave up 6 bases and V 3 bases, and 0 bases lay outside the gene matches. CDR3 length: 13 residues. Germline loops: CDR1 KGHSH, CDR2 LQKENI. The CDR3 loop is CASSPGQGDGYTF. CDR3 DNA sequence: TGTGCCAGCTCACCGGGACAGGGGGATGGCTACACCTTC.

The chain employs TRBV7-9 and TRBJ2-2, with 8 bases fitting TRBD1. The CDR3 sequence is 16 residues long. Looked up from germline, CDR1 is SEHNR and CDR2 is FQNEAQ (reference sequence). Trimming took 1 base from V and 0 from J; bases not matched to a gene: 1. The CDR3 here is CASSLEGQANTGELFF. The CDR3 bases are TGTGCCAGCAGCTTAGAGGGACAGGCGAACACCGGGGAGCTGTTTTTT.

The chain uses TRBV12-3 or TRBV12-4 and TRBJ1-5, with a tentative D call TRBD1 (6 bases). The CDR3 length is 15 residues. Trimming removed 6 bases at V and 0 bases at J, with 12 bases between. The CDR3 loop reads CASSTGYYSNQPQHF. The CDR3 DNA reads as TGTGCCAGCAGCACAGGGTATTATAGCAATCAGCCCCAGCATTTT.

The chain links TRBV4-3 to TRBJ1-2, with TRBD1 as a possible D gene (5 bases). The length of the CDR3 is 15 residues. Germline loops: CDR1 LGHNA, CDR2 YSLEER. Trimming removed 0 bases from V and 6 bases from J, with 14 bases in between. CDR3 bases: TGCGCCAGCAGCCAAGAGTCGCAGGGAGGTAATGGCTACACCTTC. Its protein is CASSQESQGGNGYTF.

The J gene is TRBJ2-2, the V gene TRBV28; 7 nucleotides agree with TRBD2. Germline CDR1 MDHEN, CDR2 SYDVKM. The CDR3 length is 15 residues. V was pared by 7 bases and J by 0 bases, with 5 bases of the junction left unmatched. Here the CDR3 reads CASKVGGTNTGELFF. DNA of the CDR3: TGTGCCAGCAAGGTCGGGGGGACGAACACCGGGGAGCTGTTTTTT.

In its sample, this clonotype was seen a few times. The CDR3 nucleotides are TGTGCCAGCAGTTTATATTCAGGGGCGACCTACGAGCAGTACTTC. It is translated as CASSLYSGATYEQYF. The rearrangement joins TRBV27 to TRBJ2-7; tentatively, D is TRBD1 (6 bases). CDR1 and CDR2 (germline): MNHEY, SMNVEV (reference sequence). The CDR3 has 15 residues. Trimming left V 1 base short and J 2 bases short, with 12 bases between.

This clonotype has a handful of counts. This rearrangement joins TRBV20-1 to TRBJ2-7; 8 positions agree with TRBD1. CDR3 size: 16 residues. The junction had 12 bases not matched to a gene; V was cut back by 0 bases and J by 5 bases. Germline CDR1 reads DFQATT; CDR2 reads SNEGSKA (reference sequence). The CDR3 here is CSARDGQGARLNEQYF. CDR3 bases: TGCAGTGCTAGAGATGGTCAGGGGGCGCGTCTCAACGAGCAGTACTTC.